This record looks at one TCR beta chain sequence and its context. What it binds is not known. These data belong to a study of T-cell memory formation after mild COVID-19. Whole-study context: TCR clusters were mostly donor specific. Broader study findings: Contracting clones localized mainly to CM and EM when CD4+ and mainly to EMRA when CD8+. In pre-infection memory, a portion of responding clones appeared, which suggested that cross-reactive memory joined.

The V gene end was trimmed by 10 bases and the J gene end by 3 bases; junction bases not matched to a gene: 8. The CDR3 loop spans 13 amino acids. Germline lookup yields CDR1 ENHRY and CDR2 SYGVKD. The 5'RACE method, run with constant-segment primers, produced TCR alpha and TCR beta cDNA libraries (carrying sample barcodes and UMIs). TCRdb itself ran the 5' RACE reads through MiXCR, one entry per CDR3 protein. The sample lists about 140,000 distinct CDR3 sequences, under 25% occurring once. V is TRBV10-3 and J is TRBJ1-2; 7 nucleotides match TRBD1. This TCR was recovered from an adult woman who had mild COVID-19 (a few samples of this study predate the infection). Cell type and time point are not known. Sequencing was carried out using PBMCs or a T cell subset sorted from them (not recorded which). CDR3 nucleotide sequence: TGTGCCACCGGGACCACAGGGGACTATGGCTACACCTTC. Residues: CATGTTGDYGYTF.